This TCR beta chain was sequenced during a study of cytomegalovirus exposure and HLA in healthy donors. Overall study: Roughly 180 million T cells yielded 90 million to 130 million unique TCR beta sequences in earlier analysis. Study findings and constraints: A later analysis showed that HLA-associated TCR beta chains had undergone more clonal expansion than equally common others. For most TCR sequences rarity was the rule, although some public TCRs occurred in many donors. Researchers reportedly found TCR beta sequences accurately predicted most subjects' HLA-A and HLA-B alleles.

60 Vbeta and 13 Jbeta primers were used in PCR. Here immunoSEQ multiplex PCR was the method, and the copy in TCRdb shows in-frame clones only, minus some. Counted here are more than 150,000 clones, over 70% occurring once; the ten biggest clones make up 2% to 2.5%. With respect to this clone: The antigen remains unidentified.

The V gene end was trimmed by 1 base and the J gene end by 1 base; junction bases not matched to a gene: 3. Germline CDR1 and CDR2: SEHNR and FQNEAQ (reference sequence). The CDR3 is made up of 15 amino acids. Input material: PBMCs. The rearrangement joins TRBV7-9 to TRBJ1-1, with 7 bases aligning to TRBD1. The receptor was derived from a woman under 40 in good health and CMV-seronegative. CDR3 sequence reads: CASSLGTGENTEAFF. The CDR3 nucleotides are TGTGCCAGCAGCTTAGGGACAGGTGAGAACACTGAAGCTTTCTTT.